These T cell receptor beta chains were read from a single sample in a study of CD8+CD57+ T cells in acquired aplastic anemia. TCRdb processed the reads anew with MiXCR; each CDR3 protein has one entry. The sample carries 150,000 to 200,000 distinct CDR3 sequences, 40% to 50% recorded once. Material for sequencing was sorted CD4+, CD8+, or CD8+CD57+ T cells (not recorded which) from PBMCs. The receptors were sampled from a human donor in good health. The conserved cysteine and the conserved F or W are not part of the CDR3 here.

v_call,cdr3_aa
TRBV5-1,ASSLDLSAVSGYT
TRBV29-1,SVAGRHTDTQY
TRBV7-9,ASSPRTSFDYEQY
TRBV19,ASSRTGEAF
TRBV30,AWTNMNTEAF
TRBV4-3,ASSRDRGWTQY
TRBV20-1,SARDASGYQPQH
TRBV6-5,ASSYTSLAGGSNEQF
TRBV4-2,ASSQASGGTGLQETQY
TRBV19,ASSIWGTNYGYT
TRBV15,ATSSYLGQISYNEQL
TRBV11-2,ASSLQGDGEKLF
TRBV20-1,SARDGRIYEQY
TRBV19,ASSTTSGSNEQF
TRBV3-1,ASRRENRGTGELF
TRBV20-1,SARSIRGISGGPRYEQF
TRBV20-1,SEGARTEAF
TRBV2,ASSVRQQETQY
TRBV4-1,ASSHTVTHRANKNIQY
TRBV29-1,SVEGDRGRAETQY
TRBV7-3,ASSSVAGSSYNEQF
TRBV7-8,ASSPYRDSSPNEQF
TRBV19,ASSIDPGTGAPPLH
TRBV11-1,ASSFGKAGGTYNEQF
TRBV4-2,ASSQDPIAGLAGEETQY
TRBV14,ASSHRNTWAEAF
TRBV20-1,SARGRGLNEQF
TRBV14,ASSRNKGDTEAF
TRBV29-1,SVSDRGLTEAF
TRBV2,ASSEDRGIEKLF
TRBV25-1,ASSRPGQSYGYT
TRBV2,ASSVRDRGRGELF
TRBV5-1,ASSRDRRTSTDTQY
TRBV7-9,ATPRKMGNTIY
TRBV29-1,SVVGDEQY
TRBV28,ASSLGPDRVYSPLH
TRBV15,ATSRDVLGNANEKLF
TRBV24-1,ATSASGRAQEEQY
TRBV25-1,ASRARDQGSPLH
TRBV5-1,ASGLGSSYNEQF
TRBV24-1,ATSEPTGREQY
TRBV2,ASSERQGLSQPQH
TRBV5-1,ASSSLGFTEAF
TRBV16,ASSQSPNRGSGNTIY
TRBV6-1,ASRGEGDQPQH
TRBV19,ASSIGTSPTSSYEQY
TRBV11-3,ASSLERANTEAF
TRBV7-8,ASSRDGSYEQY
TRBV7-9,ASSLDRGPNYGYT
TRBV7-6,ASSSGAYEQY
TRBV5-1,ASSPGLASSYEQY